Described below is a single TCR beta chain sequence and its context. These data belong to a study of blood T cell repertoires in COVID-19. Study-level background: Italy, Spain and the United States were the sources of the convalescent and acute COVID-19 samples. T cells, B-cell-depleted T cells, or PBMCs supplied cDNA or gDNA.

The V gene's germline CDR1 is SGHNT and CDR2 YENEEA. The CDR3 runs to 15 residues. Deletions cut 4 bases from V and 5 bases from J, with 15 bases between. Per the study methods: Reference gene primer amplification yielded estimated nucleated cell counts. The table came from immunoSEQ multiplex PCR; TCRdb's copy has only in-frame clones and leaves some out. For V, J and clone size, that table is used; D and trimming come from the DNA. This table has 100,000 or so clones, 88% appearing once. The sequence was collected from a human donor in a cohort sampled during active COVID-19. The genes are TRBV11-3 and TRBJ2-1; possible D gene TRBD2, 6 bases. The sample consisted of peripheral blood. The CDR3 loop is CASSSGGIGNNEQFF. The CDR3 DNA reads TGTGCCAGCAGCTCAGGAGGGATCGGCAACAATGAGCAGTTCTTC.